This T cell receptor (beta chain) was recovered during a study of cytomegalovirus exposure and HLA in healthy donors. Study background: The Caucasian-associated ancestry cluster contained about 80% of the roughly 400 genotyped donors. Findings of the study overall: Association of about 17,000 TCR beta sequences with HLA alleles was found at 0.05 false discovery rate in a later analysis.

In the case of this clone: Its antigen remains unknown.

Trimming removed 2 bases from V and 2 bases from J, with 8 bases in between. The CDR3 loop spans 14 amino acids. CDR1 SGHTA and CDR2 FQGTGA come from the germline V gene. The PCR used 60 Vbeta and 13 Jbeta primers. Original handling: Unique TCR beta chains numbered approximately 80 million in a later analysis, with roughly 10 million shared. Profiling relied on immunoSEQ multiplex PCR, and the TCRdb table lists in-frame clones only, not all of them. The V and J calls and clone size are taken from that table; D and trimming were inferred from the DNA. In the table there are around 130,000 clones, 80% of which are singletons.

The origin of this receptor is a woman aged 40 to 55 in good health and CMV-seronegative. The chain uses TRBV7-3 and TRBJ2-3, with D possibly TRBD1 on 6 matching bases. The sequencing sample was made of PBMCs. CDR3: CASSLAGATDTQYF. The CDR3 nucleotides read TGTGCCAGCAGCTTAGCAGGGGCCACAGATACGCAGTATTTT.